A single TCR beta chain is shown here with its context. Trimming at V came to 6 bases and at J to 2 bases, leaving 7 bases not matched to a gene. Germline CDR1 and CDR2: SNHLY and FYNNEI. The CDR3 is 16 amino acids. This entry comes from a study of blood T cell repertoires in COVID-19. Study context: PBMCs, B-cell-depleted T cells, or T cells were the source of the cDNA or gDNA that made up the material.

Participants were placed into cohorts based on the clinical history they reported. Measured with immunoSEQ multiplex PCR; TCRdb has only the in-frame clones, and not every one. This sample carries roughly 140,000 clones, about 83% of them seen once, and the ten largest clones take almost 6%. The sequence came from a woman in her forties or fifties who had been exposed to COVID-19. The V and J genes are TRBV2 and TRBJ2-1; 10 bases agree with TRBD2. The sequenced material came from PBMCs or T cells enriched from blood (not recorded which). CDR3 DNA sequence: TGTGCCAGCAGAATCAGGACTAGCGGTACCTACAATGAGCAGTTCTTC. This gives the protein CASRIRTSGTYNEQFF. Supplemented by reference TRBV2 and TRBJ2-1, the full variable domain reads EPEVTQTPSHQVTQMGQEVILRCVPISNHLYFYWYRQILGQKVEFLVSFYNNEISEKSEIFDDQFSVERPDGSNFTLKIRSTKLEDSAMYFCASRIRTSGTYNEQFFGPGTRLTVL.